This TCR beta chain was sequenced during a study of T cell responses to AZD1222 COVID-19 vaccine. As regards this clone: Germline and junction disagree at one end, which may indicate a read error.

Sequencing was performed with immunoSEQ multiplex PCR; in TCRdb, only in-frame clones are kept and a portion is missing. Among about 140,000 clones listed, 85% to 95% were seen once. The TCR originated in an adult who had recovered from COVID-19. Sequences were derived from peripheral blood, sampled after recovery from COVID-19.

The CDR3 DNA reads TGTGCTAGCAGCTCTACAATACCGGGACAGGGCTACAATGAGCAGTTCTTC. It translates to CASSSTIPGQGYNEQFF. The chain links TRBV7-7 to TRBJ2-1; TRBD1 aligns across 9 bases. This CDR3 comprises 17 residues. Germline V lookup: CDR1 SSHAT, CDR2 FNYEAQ (reference sequence).